The TCR beta chain described here comes from a study of blood T cell repertoires in COVID-19. Study as a whole: Acute and convalescent COVID-19 samples came from the United States, Italy and Spain. PBMCs, B-cell-depleted T cells, or T cells were the source of the cDNA or gDNA that made up the material.

In the original analysis: Estimated nucleated cell counts came from reference gene primer amplification. Repertoires were generated with immunoSEQ multiplex PCR, while TCRdb's copy carries only in-frame clones and drops some. V, J and clone size are those of that table, while D and trimming were read from the DNA. Among roughly 40,000 clones listed, just over 85% were seen once. The V and J ends lost 4 bases and 7 bases respectively, with 19 bases between them. Germline-derived CDR1 and CDR2 are LGHDT and YNNKEL (reference sequence). The CDR3 has 15 amino acids. The chain carries TRBV3-1 (or the pseudogene TRBV3-2) and TRBJ2-5; TRBD2 might be the D (6 bases). The source of this sequence is a man in his 70s with acute or convalescent COVID-19. Sequencing used peripheral blood. The DNA for the CDR3 is TGTGCCAGCAGCCTCACCGGGACTTTCATGGGGACCCAGTACTTC. This encodes CASSLTGTFMGTQYF.